This TCR beta chain stems from a study of cytomegalovirus exposure and HLA in healthy donors (dated by TCRdb to about 2017). Study-level background: According to an earlier analysis of 550 to 750 of the donors, roughly 180 million T cells yielded roughly 100 million unique TCR beta sequences and around 300 Gb of sequence data. Approximately 310 gigabases of sequencing data and around 80 million unique TCR sequences made up an early release that covered several hundred HLA-typed donors. The genetic ancestry cluster associated with self-reported Caucasian donors included 80% to 90% of the roughly 390 genotyped donors. The study aimed to test whether signatures of past pathogen exposure could be identified by cataloging public T cell receptors. The study profiled the T cell repertoires of fewer than 850 subjects by immunosequencing and related them to cytomegalovirus serostatus. Besides the first cohort of under 700 subjects, a separate validation cohort made up of 120 or so different subjects was used. To predict cytomegalovirus infection status, the study combined high-throughput TCR immunosequencing, statistical association of individual TCRs with disease status, and machine learning. In a later analysis, previously published TCR beta repertoires from 666 donors were re-analyzed and high-resolution HLA genotyping was added so that TCR occurrence patterns could be studied. In the later analysis, no new phenotypic data were used to find candidate immune exposures; instead, reliance was placed on TCR beta sequences and their occurrence across donors. An earlier analysis of 587 of the donors applied high-throughput TCR beta sequencing to assess whether each TCR beta V gene segment acted as functional or pseudogenic. Alongside the repertoire data, information on donor age, sex, ethnicity and CMV serostatus was compiled. In a later genetic analysis, genome-wide SNP genotypes for about three fifths of the 666 donors were used, and that subset was treated as a discovery cohort. All discovery cohort repertoires had been generated using a single sequencing platform. Class I and class II HLA loci were covered by the typing at four-digit resolution. The number of donors typed differed by locus, with about 629-640 for A, B, C, DRB1 and DQB1, around 520 for DQA1, 600 to 610 for DPA1, and around 460 for DPB1. Roughly five DR-DQ haplotypes were treated as single units for association and clustering because of strong linkage in the cohort. Across 300 to 400 genotyped donors of the cohort, an average of roughly 250,000 unique TCR beta nucleotide sequences per donor were sequenced, and 15% to 20% of those sequences were non-productive.

The investigation overall reported the following: In this cohort, only TCR beta chains were sequenced, and detectable features were limited by the absence of alpha or paired-chain data. Most TCR sequences were seen in very few donors, while some public TCRs were found in many individuals. Correlated functional status among segregating V segments might reflect linkage disequilibrium, but an unknown experimental factor could not be ruled out. Several of the top co-occurrence clusters appeared to be linked to parvovirus B19, influenza, CMV and Epstein-Barr virus, according to a later analysis. According to a later analysis, TCR association rates differed among HLA loci, with DRB1 alleles showing the most associated TCRs and HLA-C alleles showing the fewest. Compared with the approximately 670-donor mean, donors in an Asian-associated ancestry cluster had fewer N-insertions in productive TCRs, according to a later genetic analysis. Immune exposure information for the cohort was limited to CMV serostatus. A group of highly shared sequence variants was considered likely to be a technical artifact of the sequencing pipeline. A few of the identified cytomegalovirus-associated TCR beta chains were confirmed in vitro to be specific for cytomegalovirus antigens. Because counts were too low, about 15 rarely observed V segments, including chromosome 9 orphons, were left out of the earlier analysis of a few hundred of the donors. The authors suggested that the approach could potentially be extended to other disease states and immunological phenotypes. A total of 150 or so TCR beta chains were listed by the study as associated with cytomegalovirus. The presence/absence analyses assumed that sequencing depth was roughly uniform across donors, and that assumption may not be true. A later analysis found that most CMV-associated TCR beta chains appeared HLA-restricted, with HLA associations seemingly driven largely by CMV exposure. Assigning TCR associations to individual alleles was difficult when HLA alleles, especially DR and DQ, strongly co-occurred. The 87-base-pair reads could not distinguish some IMGT-functional V segments, including TRBV6-2 and TRBV6-3, so those segments were excluded. In both the original and validation cohorts, the classifier was reported to diagnose cytomegalovirus status with high specificity and sensitivity. Because some donors lacked HLA typing at each locus, the association tests relied only on the typed subset. In a later analysis, 15,000 to 20,000 TCR beta sequences were associated with specific HLA alleles at a false discovery rate of 0.05. In a later genetic analysis, a missense DCLRE1C variant was associated with V-gene and J-gene trimming of TCR beta chains, and the association was replicated in an independent cohort. A further reported finding was that TCR beta sequences accurately predicted the HLA-A and HLA-B alleles for most subjects in the first cohort. In an earlier analysis of around 500 of the donors, most TCR beta V segments appeared in productive rearrangements about 87% or about 30% of the time, broadly matching IMGT annotations. In a later analysis, HLA-associated TCR beta chains were found to be more clonally expanded and to have lower generation probabilities than equally common non-associated chains.

As concerns this clone: Its antigen is still unknown. Qualities for individual bases were not recorded, and no much larger clone is one base off.

There are 15 amino acids in the CDR3, from cysteine to phenylalanine inclusive. Just the 45-base CDR3 DNA is kept, in frame starting at base 1. V has 0 bases trimmed and J has 4 bases trimmed; junction bases matching no gene number 1. The CDR1 and CDR2 encoded by the germline V gene (reference sequence) are GTSNPN and SVGIG. To prepare the library, the immunoSEQ multiplex PCR assay was applied. For the multiplex PCR, a mixture combining 60 forward primers for TCR Vbeta segments and 13 reverse primers for TCR Jbeta segments was used. The CDR3 region of rearranged TCR beta genes was amplified from genomic DNA with a multiplex PCR assay. The amplified TCR beta libraries were sequenced on the Illumina HiSeq System as 87-base-pair reads. The published analysis was carried out like this. In a later analysis, tens of millions of unique TCR beta chains were counted across the roughly 610 repertoires, and about 10 million of these chains were shared by at least two donors. A nearest-neighbor algorithm error-corrected the raw reads and collapsed the reads into unique sequences, merging closely related sequences to remove PCR and sequencing errors. Alignment of CDR3 sequences to IMGT reference sequences was used to assign V, D and J gene segments. For a sequence to be retained, a match of at least six nucleotides was required to both a V gene segment and a J gene segment. Rearrangements were called productive when the CDR3 lacked stop codons and stayed in frame with V and J; all others were non-productive. CDR3 was defined by IMGT convention, running from the second conserved V-encoded cysteine to the conserved J-encoded phenylalanine. Sequences without an unambiguous match to a single V gene segment were excluded from the earlier analysis of about 630 of the donors. An earlier analysis of about 590 of the donors classified V segments as functional when productive rearrangements were above 56.7% and as segregating when the standard deviation between donors was above 5%. To diagnose cytomegalovirus status from the catalog of TCR beta chain sequences, a statistical classification framework was built. A later analysis assigned V and J genes by comparing TCR nucleotide sequences with IMGT/GENE-DB human TR gene sequences. Using the TCRdist pipeline, a later analysis assigned CDR3 sequences along with most-parsimonious VDJ recombination scenarios. A later analysis defined each TCR beta chain by its CDR3 amino acid sequence plus V-gene family, and excluded reads lacking a unique V-gene family. A later analysis removed several hundred highly shared, low-generation-probability nucleotide sequences to deal with suspected cross-contamination and a sequencing artifact. In a later analysis, a clonal expansion index was calculated for each public chain from normalized within-repertoire ranks of inferred template counts. A later analysis computed generation probabilities with a VDJ recombination model fitted to out-of-frame rearrangements, and checked the results against IGoR. Hypergeometric tests were used in a later analysis to score TCR-TCR, TCR-HLA and TCR-CMV co-occurrence, with a repertoire-size bias correction applied to the TCR pairs. False discovery rates were estimated in a later analysis by permuting HLA or CMV assignments 20 times. In a later analysis, co-occurring TCRs were grouped with DBSCAN, and TCRdist sequence similarity was added when clustering was performed within HLA-allele-positive subsets. Repertoires with fewer than 30,000 or more than 120,000 public chains, plus five repertoires with anomalous nucleotide sharing, were excluded from co-occurrence clustering. TCRdb stores this immuneACCESS table with in-frame sequences only. Part of the clones is absent; in the studies checked, under half of the shortfall reflects unresolved V genes, and no reason is known for the rest. V, J and clone size reflect that table, while D and trimming were determined from the DNA. In this sample the table shows 90,000 to 100,000 clones, 78% of which occur a single time. The ten largest clones capture 3% to 3.5% of the sample.

The cohort was made up of about 610 healthy bone marrow donors. At the time of sampling, all cohort members were nominally healthy, though unrecorded immune exposures were likely present. The donor was CMV seronegative and was included in the group of 352 seronegative cohort members. Every donor gave a peripheral blood sample, and the peripheral blood mononuclear cells from that sample were used for TCR beta sequencing. Genomic DNA extraction from the blood cell samples was performed with the Qiagen DNeasy Blood Extraction Kit. Sequencing was performed on PBMCs. The V gene is TRBV30 and the J gene is TRBJ2-3; 13 middle bases align to TRBD2. The TCR comes from a woman aged 40 to 50 in good health and CMV-seronegative. The nucleotide sequence reads TGTGCCTGGAGTGTACTAGCGGGAGGGTCAGATACGCAGTATTTT. It is translated as CAWSVLAGGSDTQYF.